The sequence of this T cell receptor beta chain was determined in a study of beta chain features in type 1 diabetes. Reverse transcription of all isolated RNA meant that expressed TCRB transcripts were sequenced. TCRdb's table, derived via immunoSEQ multiplex PCR, lists solely in-frame clones and lacks some. The sample gives fewer than 350,000 clones, around 16% of which show up once; less than 0.02% is in the top ten. J lost 9 bases, V lost 0 bases, and 6 bases had no gene match. The CDR3 covers 13 residues. CDR1 is GTSNPN and CDR2 is SVGIG in the germline V gene (reference sequence). Turning to this clone: Its antigen is still unknown.

Findings and caveats of the study: The study found moderately but significantly shorter TCRB CDR3s in all four CD4+ subsets of Type 1 diabetes patients.

The chain links TRBV30 to TRBJ2-3, with 7 bases identical to TRBD2. The sample was naive CD4+ T cells from blood. This TCR was sampled from a man between 18 and 29 years old with type 1 diabetes. The CDR3 sequence: CAWSVLPGGTQYF. CDR3 nucleotide sequence: TGTGCCTGGAGTGTACTCCCCGGGGGGACGCAGTATTTT. Combining the CDR3 with reference TRBV30 and TRBJ2-3 gives the whole variable domain SQTIHQWPATLVQPVGSPLSLECTVEGTSNPNLYWYRQAAGRGLQLLFYSVGIGQISSEVPQNLSASRPQDRQFILSSKKLLLSDSGFYLCAWSVLPGGTQYFGPGTRLTVL.